These 24 T cell receptor beta chains were sequenced from one sample in a study of regulatory T cells in long-lasting Graves disease (dated by TCRdb to the early 2020s). Library method: multiplex PCR. TCRdb names Illumina HiSeq 4000 as the instrument used. iRepertoire HTBI primers and Arm-PCR amplification of CDR3 regions were used to construct TCR beta libraries. The public sequencing data were trimmed at Q25 with fastp and processed into clonotypes with MiXCR by TCRdb, which kept only in-frame beta chains. When rows share a CDR3 protein, they turn into one entry using the most common DNA and genes. The sample table contains hundreds of thousands of distinct CDR3 sequences; only one count was recorded for about 22% of them. The ten largest make up 7% to 9% of the sample. This specimen's time point label, per the study, means: persistent/refractory GD, antithyroid drugs over 5 years with positive TRAb. For both TCR sequencing and RNA sequencing, RNA was extracted from PBMCs in TRIzol.

The material was peripheral blood mononuclear cells (PBMCs), obtained when the disease was refractory, from a patient treated with antithyroid drugs. These receptors came from a female donor with Graves disease.

This clonotype was counted many times. The V gene is TRBV27, the J gene TRBJ2-7, with D possibly TRBD1 on 6 matching bases. Deletions cut 0 bases from V and 3 bases from J, with 21 bases between. Per the germline V gene, CDR1 is MNHEY and CDR2 is SMNVEV (reference sequence). The CDR3 contains 18 residues. The CDR3 sequence is CASSLSGATAQGGYEQYF. DNA for the CDR3: TGTGCCAGCAGTTTATCCGGAGCTACGGCACAGGGTGGCTACGAGCAGTACTTC.

This clonotype has at least ten counts. The chain carries TRBV28 and TRBJ2-2; TRBD2 matches 11 bases. CDR1 and CDR2 from the germline V gene are MDHEN and SYDVKM. V trimming: 1 base; J trimming: 7 bases; junction bases outside the gene matches: 8. CDR3 length: 17 amino acids. The DNA for the CDR3 is TGTGCCAGCAGTTTATCAGTTCCCGGGACTAGCGGCGGGGAGCTGTTTTTT. Amino acids: CASSLSVPGTSGGELFF.

As for this clonotype: With a much larger clone just one base away, this may be a read error. The rearrangement joins TRBV6-5 to TRBJ2-7, with D hard to call. The CDR3 has 16 residues. Germline V CDR1 and CDR2: MNHEY, SVGAGI. CDR3 nucleotide sequence: TGTGCCAGCAGTTACTCGTATGGCGGTAGCTCCTACGGGCAGTACTTC. This encodes CASSYSYGGSSYGQYF.

This clonotype has at least ten counts. The V and J genes are TRBV28 and TRBJ1-2, with D possibly TRBD1 on 5 matching bases. Germline loops: CDR1 MDHEN, CDR2 SYDVKM. This CDR3 has 13 residues. Trimming pared 6 bases from V and 4 bases from J, leaving 12 bases between. CDR3 protein: CASSSTGVYGYTF. For the CDR3, the DNA is TGTGCCAGCAGCAGTACAGGAGTCTATGGCTACACCTTC.

The rearrangement joins TRBV7-9 to TRBJ1-1; a weak D match, TRBD1 (5 bases). The CDR3 totals 16 residues. The germline V gene has CDR1 SEHNR and CDR2 FQNEAQ (reference sequence). Trimming removed 0 bases at V and 8 bases at J, with 19 bases between. The CDR3 spells CASSLAPGPSLMEAFF. CDR3 bases: TGTGCCAGCAGCTTAGCGCCGGGACCCTCGTTAATGGAAGCTTTCTTT.

This clonotype was seen more than once but under ten times. This chain uses TRBV20-1 with TRBJ2-5; 7 bases match TRBD1. The ends lost 4 bases at V and 4 bases at J; junction bases unmatched: 9. The CDR3 covers 14 residues. The germline V gene has CDR1 DFQATT and CDR2 SNEGSKA (reference sequence). The CDR3 DNA follows: TGCAGTGCTAAAGGACAGGCGGGCCGAGAGACCCAGTACTTC. Translation gives CSAKGQAGRETQYF.

This clonotype was recorded only once. This sequence may be a read error, since a much larger clone differs from it by one base. The CDR3 nucleotides read TGTGCCAGCAGTTACCCTGGACAGGGGCAGATAACGAACACTGAAGCTCTCTTT. This encodes CASSYPGQGQITNTEALF. The J gene is TRBJ1-1, the V gene TRBV6-9; 9 bases agree with TRBD1. The CDR3 totals 18 residues. Germline V CDR1 and CDR2: MNHGY, SVAAGI.

The chain couples TRBV7-9 to TRBJ2-7; D may be TRBD1 or TRBD2 (5 bases each). The germline V gene encodes CDR1 SEHNR and CDR2 FQNEAQ (reference sequence). V gave up 2 bases and J gave up 3 bases, with 8 bases separating them. The CDR3 has 13 residues. The CDR3 sequence is CASSLPGLYEQYF. The CDR3 DNA follows: TGTGCCAGCAGCTTACCGGGGCTCTACGAGCAGTACTTC.

This clonotype was observed many times. V is TRBV28 and J is TRBJ1-5; 10 bases align to TRBD1. This CDR3 has 15 residues. The germline CDR1 and CDR2 sequences are MDHEN and SYDVKM. The ends lost 6 bases at V and 4 bases at J; junction bases unmatched: 6. The CDR3 reads CASRMGQGKNQPQHF. The CDR3 bases are TGTGCCAGCAGAATGGGACAGGGGAAGAATCAGCCCCAGCATTTT.

In this sample, this clonotype turned up many times. This chain links TRBV6-5 with TRBJ2-7; D not resolved. CDR1 and CDR2 (germline): MNHEY, SVGAGI. CDR3 size: 16 residues. V was trimmed by 2 bases and J by 0 bases, leaving 14 bases between them. The CDR3 here is CASSYAGRWSSYEQYF. The CDR3 region has the DNA TGTGCCAGCAGTTACGCCGGACGCTGGAGCTCCTACGAGCAGTACTTC.

This clonotype was observed many times. Here the CDR3 reads CASSLQLAGVETQYF. As DNA, the CDR3 is TGTGCCAGCAGTCTGCAACTAGCGGGAGTGGAGACCCAGTACTTC. The chain combines TRBV28 with TRBJ2-5; the match to TRBD2 covers 11 bases. V shed 5 bases and J 5 bases; nucleotides not matched to a gene: 7. Germline CDR1 MDHEN, CDR2 SYDVKM. This CDR3 is 15 amino acids long.

Many counts were recorded for this clonotype. This chain connects TRBV28 to TRBJ1-5; D gene uncertain. The CDR3 has 16 residues. Trimming removed 6 bases at V and 0 bases at J, with 15 bases between. CDR1 is MDHEN, CDR2 SYDVKM, per germline. CDR3 region: CASSPGGEYSNQPQHF. CDR3 bases: TGTGCCAGCAGCCCCGGCGGGGAATATAGCAATCAGCCCCAGCATTTT.

This clonotype has more than one count but fewer than ten. This chain links TRBV19 with TRBJ2-1, with 10 bases identical to TRBD2. This CDR3 contains 15 residues. After removal of 3 bases from V and 5 bases from J, the junction contained 4 bases not matched to a gene. CDR1 and CDR2 (germline): LNHDA, SQIVND (reference sequence). The CDR3 loop reads CASSISAGGHNEQFF. As DNA, the CDR3 is TGTGCCAGTAGTATCTCAGCGGGAGGGCACAATGAGCAGTTCTTC.

The rearrangement links TRBV3-1 to TRBJ2-1, with TRBD1 matching 7 bases. The germline CDR1 and CDR2 sequences are LGHDT and YNNKEL (reference sequence). The junction had 11 bases not matched to a gene; V was cut back by 4 bases and J by 8 bases. This CDR3 contains 15 residues. The CDR3 reads CASSPTLSQGYEQFF. The CDR3 DNA reads as TGTGCCAGCAGCCCCACGCTTTCACAGGGGTATGAGCAGTTCTTC.

This clonotype occurred a few times. This sequence joins TRBV28 and TRBJ2-2; D tentatively fits TRBD1 or TRBD2 (5 bases each). The CDR3 is made up of 14 amino acids. V was clipped by 5 bases and J by 5 bases, with 12 bases between them. The germline gives CDR1 MDHEN, CDR2 SYDVKM. This CDR3 reads CASSRGDITGELFF. CDR3 nucleotides: TGTGCCAGCAGTAGGGGAGATATTACCGGGGAGCTGTTTTTT.

The rearrangement joins TRBV6-2 or TRBV6-3 to TRBJ1-2, with a weak D call TRBD1 (5 bases). V was trimmed by 0 bases and J by 7 bases, leaving 12 bases between them. Germline CDR1 MNHEY, CDR2 SVGEGT. The CDR3 covers 14 residues. CDR3 in amino acids: CASSYSGQGSGYTF. CDR3 DNA: TGTGCCAGCAGTTACTCGGGGCAGGGAAGTGGCTACACCTTC.

This clonotype was counted many times. The gene calls are TRBV28 and TRBJ1-5, with TRBD1 as a possible D gene (5 bases). CDR1 and CDR2 (germline): MDHEN, SYDVKM. The CDR3 contains 14 residues. V was clipped by 5 bases and J by 5 bases, with 13 bases between them. The CDR3 DNA reads as TGTGCCAGCAGTCCCAGGGTATTCGATCAGCCCCAGCATTTT. Encoded protein: CASSPRVFDQPQHF.

The chain links TRBV7-9 to TRBJ2-7; D is uncertain. The germline CDR1 and CDR2 sequences are SEHNR and FQNEAQ (reference sequence). V gave up 1 base and J gave up 5 bases, with 12 bases separating them. CDR3 length: 14 amino acids. The CDR3 region has the DNA TGTGCCAGCAGCTTAGACAGTTTTCTCCACGAGCAGTACTTC. Protein: CASSLDSFLHEQYF.

In this sample, this clonotype turned up a few times. The chain has TRBV15 and TRBJ1-5; a possible D gene is TRBD1 (5 bases). Germline lookup yields CDR1 LNHNV and CDR2 YYDKDF (reference sequence). Between the trimmed V and J ends, which lost 1 base and 7 bases, there was a span of 11 bases. CDR3 length equals 14 residues. The CDR3 sequence is CATSRVGGGQPQHF. CDR3 coding DNA: TGTGCCACCAGCAGAGTGGGGGGTGGCCAGCCCCAGCATTTT.

Comment on this clonotype: A much larger clonotype is one base distant, so this may be a read error. The V and J genes are TRBV24-1 and TRBJ1-4, with 9 bases matching TRBD1. The V gene's germline CDR1 is KGHDR and CDR2 SFDVKD. This CDR3 has 17 amino acids. CDR3 DNA: TGTGCCACCAGTGATTTGAGGGACAGGGTATTTAGAGAAAAACTGCTTTTT. Translated: CATSDLRDRVFREKLLF.

The chain combines TRBV4-1 with TRBJ1-2; the D gene is possibly TRBD1 (5 bases). This CDR3 is 15 amino acids long. With 1 base removed from V and 3 bases from J, the gap between germline ends came to 12 bases. CDR1 is MGHRA, CDR2 YSYEKL, per germline. Here the CDR3 DNA reads TGCGCCAGCAGCCAAGTGCAGGGAGATTACTATGGCTACACCTTC. Protein sequence: CASSQVQGDYYGYTF.

This clonotype showed up many times. J is TRBJ1-6 and V is TRBV29-1; the D gene is possibly TRBD1 (5 bases). Per germline, CDR1 SQVTM and CDR2 ANQGSEA. The CDR3 consists of 13 residues. Trimming shortened V by 0 bases and J by 8 bases, and 8 bases separated the two germline ends. CDR3 sequence reads: CSVEEGVDSPLHF. The CDR3 nucleotides are TGCAGCGTTGAAGAAGGGGTTGATTCACCCCTCCACTTT.

In its sample, this clonotype was seen many times. The CDR3 protein is CASSLEGTSGGFEQYF. As DNA, the CDR3 is TGTGCCAGCAGCTTAGAAGGGACTAGCGGGGGGTTCGAGCAGTACTTC. The rearrangement uses TRBV11-2 and TRBJ2-7, with 15 bases aligning to TRBD2. CDR1 is SGHAT and CDR2 is FQNNGV in the germline V gene. CDR3 length: 16 amino acids. V shed 0 bases and J 6 bases; nucleotides not matched to a gene: 3.

This clonotype has only a few counts. A read error may explain this, as a much larger clone is one base away. V usage is TRBV2 and J usage is TRBJ2-4; no firm D call. Trimming stripped 3 bases from V and 0 bases from J, with 12 bases between. Germline V gene sequence: CDR1 SNHLY, CDR2 FYNNEI. The CDR3 consists of 16 residues. DNA of the CDR3: TGTGCCAGCAGTGAGTCAAACATCCTAGCCAAAAACATTCAGTACTTC. Protein: CASSESNILAKNIQYF.